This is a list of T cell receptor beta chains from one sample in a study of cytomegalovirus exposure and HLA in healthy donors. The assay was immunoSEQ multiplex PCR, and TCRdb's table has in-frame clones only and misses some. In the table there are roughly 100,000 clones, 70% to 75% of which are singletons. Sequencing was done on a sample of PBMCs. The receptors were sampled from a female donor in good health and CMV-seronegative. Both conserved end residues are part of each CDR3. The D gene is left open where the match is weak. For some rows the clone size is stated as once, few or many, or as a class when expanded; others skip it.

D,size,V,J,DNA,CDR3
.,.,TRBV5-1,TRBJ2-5,TGCGCCAGCAGCACCCGGGTAGCGGCAAAAGAGACCCAGTACTTC,CASSTRVAAKETQYF
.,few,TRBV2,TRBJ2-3,TGTGCCAGCAGCGTAGGGGGCACAGATACGCAGTATTTT,CASSVGGTDTQYF
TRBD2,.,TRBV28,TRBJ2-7,TGTGCCAGCACCCCCTGGCAGGGACTAGTCGACTACGAGCAGTACTTC,CASTPWQGLVDYEQYF
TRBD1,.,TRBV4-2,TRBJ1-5,TGTGCCAGCAGTCAGATACAGGGGGATAGCAATCAGCCCCAGCATTTT,CASSQIQGDSNQPQHF
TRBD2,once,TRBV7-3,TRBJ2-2,TGTGCCAGCAGCCCCCCCTTGACTAGCGGGAGGGCAACCGGGGAGCTGTTTTTT,CASSPPLTSGRATGELFF
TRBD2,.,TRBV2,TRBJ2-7,TGTGCCAGCAGCGGGACTAGCTCCTACGAGCAGTACTTC,CASSGTSSYEQYF
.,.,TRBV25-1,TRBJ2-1,TGTGCCAGCAGTGCGTATGGGGCCTCCTACAATGAGCAGTTCTTC,CASSAYGASYNEQFF
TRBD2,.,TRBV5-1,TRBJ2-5,TGCGCCAGCAGCAGGGGACTAGCGGGAGTAAGGGAAGAGACCCAGTACTTC,CASSRGLAGVREETQYF
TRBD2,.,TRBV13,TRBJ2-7,TGTGCCAGCAGCTATAGCGGGACTAGCTACGAGCAGTACTTC,CASSYSGTSYEQYF
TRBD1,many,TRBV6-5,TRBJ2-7,TGTGCCAGCATGGGACAGGGTTACGAGCAGTACTTC,CASMGQGYEQYF
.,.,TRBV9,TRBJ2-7,TGTGCCAGCAGCGTAGGGGGACACCACTCCTACGAGCAGTACTTC,CASSVGGHHSYEQYF
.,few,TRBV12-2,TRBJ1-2,TGTGCAAGTCGCCCGTCCGGAAGCTACAAGGGGGCGGCCGGAAATGGCTACACCTTC,CASRPSGSYKGAAGNGYTF
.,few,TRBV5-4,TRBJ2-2,TGTGCCAGCAGGCTCGGGAGCCCGGACACCGGGGAGCTGTTTTTT,CASRLGSPDTGELFF
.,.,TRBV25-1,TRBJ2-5,TGTGCCAGCAGTGAAGGGGCGCTGGAGACCCAGTACTTC,CASSEGALETQYF
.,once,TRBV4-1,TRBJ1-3,TGCGCCAGCAGCCAAGATTGGGGGGCTGGAAACACCATATATTTT,CASSQDWGAGNTIYF
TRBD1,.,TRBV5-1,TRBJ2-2,TGCGCCAGCAGCTTGGCGACAGGGTACGGGGAGCTGTTTTTT,CASSLATGYGELFF
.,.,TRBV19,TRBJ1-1,TGTGCCAGTAGCCAGGGGTGGGGCACTGAAGCTTTCTTT,CASSQGWGTEAFF
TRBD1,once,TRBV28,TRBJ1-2,TGTGCCAGCAGCCTGGCCGCACTACAGGGGGCGGCACGTGGCTACACCTTC,CASSLAALQGAARGYTF
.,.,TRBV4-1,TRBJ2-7,TGCGCCAGCAGCTGGACAGTGCTCTCCTACGAGCAGTACTTC,CASSWTVLSYEQYF
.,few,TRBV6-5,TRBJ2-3,TGTGCCAGCAGTGAAGGAGGCAGCACAGATACGCAGTATTTT,CASSEGGSTDTQYF
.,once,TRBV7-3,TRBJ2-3,TGTGCCAGCAGCTCTAGGGGAGGTGGAGGTAATACGCAGTATTTT,CASSSRGGGGNTQYF
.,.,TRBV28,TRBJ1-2,TGTGCCAGCAGAACTAGGCAGACCTATGGCTACACCTTC,CASRTRQTYGYTF
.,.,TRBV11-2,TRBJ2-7,TGTGCCAGCAGCTTAGACCCCCCCTACGAGCAGTACTTC,CASSLDPPYEQYF
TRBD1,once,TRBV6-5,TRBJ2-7,TGTGCCAGCAGCCGACAGGGGGTGGTCTCCTACGAGCAGTACTTC,CASSRQGVVSYEQYF
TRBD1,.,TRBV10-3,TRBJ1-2,TGTGCCATCAGCCCGACAGGGACGGGTGGCTACACCTTC,CAISPTGTGGYTF
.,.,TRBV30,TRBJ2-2,TGTGCCTGGAGTGGGAGTGCGGGAAGGAACACCGGGGAGCTGTTTTTT,CAWSGSAGRNTGELFF
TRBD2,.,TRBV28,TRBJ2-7,TGTGCCAGCAGCCCATCCGGACTAGCGGAAACGTTCTCCTACGAGCAGTACTTC,CASSPSGLAETFSYEQYF
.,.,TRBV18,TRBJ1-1,TGTGCCAGCTCACCACCGGGGGCGAGACACATGAACACTGAAGCTTTCTTT,CASSPPGARHMNTEAFF
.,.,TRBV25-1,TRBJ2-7,TGTGCCAGCAGTGGACCGGGACTCGACCACTACGAGCAGTACTTC,CASSGPGLDHYEQYF
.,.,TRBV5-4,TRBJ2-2,TGTGCCAGCAGCTTGGCCATGGCCACCGGGGAGCTGTTTTTT,CASSLAMATGELFF
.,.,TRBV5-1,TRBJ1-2,TGCGCCAGCAGCTTGGGACAGGTCGATGGCTACACCTTC,CASSLGQVDGYTF
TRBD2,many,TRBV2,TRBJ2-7,TGTGCCAGCAGCGTGTTCATGAGGGGACTAGCGGGAGGGCCCCGGGACTACGAGCAGTACTTC,CASSVFMRGLAGGPRDYEQYF
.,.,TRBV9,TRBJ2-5,TGTGCCAGCAGCGTAGGAGGTAGCGGAGAGACCCAGTACTTC,CASSVGGSGETQYF